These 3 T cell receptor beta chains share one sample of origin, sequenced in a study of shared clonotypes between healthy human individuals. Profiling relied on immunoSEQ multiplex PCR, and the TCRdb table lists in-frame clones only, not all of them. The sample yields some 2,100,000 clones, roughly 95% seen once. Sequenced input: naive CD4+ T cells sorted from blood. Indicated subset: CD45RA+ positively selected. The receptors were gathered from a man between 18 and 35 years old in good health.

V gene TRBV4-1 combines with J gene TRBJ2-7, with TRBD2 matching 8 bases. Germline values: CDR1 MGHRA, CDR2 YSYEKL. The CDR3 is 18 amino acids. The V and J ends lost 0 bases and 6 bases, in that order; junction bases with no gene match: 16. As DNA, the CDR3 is TGCGCCAGCAGCCAAGATTTGAGCCCCGGGACTAGAGGTGGCGAGCAGTACTTC. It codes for CASSQDLSPGTRGGEQYF.

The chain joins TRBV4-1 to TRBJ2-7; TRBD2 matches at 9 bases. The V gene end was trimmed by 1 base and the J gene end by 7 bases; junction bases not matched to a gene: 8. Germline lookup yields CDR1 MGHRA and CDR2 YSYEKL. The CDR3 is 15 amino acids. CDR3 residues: CASSQAVTSGYEQYF. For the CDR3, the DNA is TGCGCCAGCAGCCAAGCTGTAACTAGCGGGTATGAGCAGTACTTC.

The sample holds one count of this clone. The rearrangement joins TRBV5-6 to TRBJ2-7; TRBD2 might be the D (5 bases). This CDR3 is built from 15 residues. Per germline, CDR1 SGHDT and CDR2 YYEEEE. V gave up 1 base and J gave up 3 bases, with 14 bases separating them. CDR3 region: CASSLRGRGVYEQYF. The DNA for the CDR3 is TGTGCCAGCAGCTTGAGAGGGAGAGGTGTCTACGAGCAGTACTTC. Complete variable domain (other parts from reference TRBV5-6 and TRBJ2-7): DAGVTQSPTHLIKTRGQQVTLRCSPKSGHDTVSWYQQALGQGPQFIFQYYEEEERQRGNFPDRFSGHQFPNYSSELNVNALLLGDSALYLCASSLRGRGVYEQYFGPGTRLTVT.